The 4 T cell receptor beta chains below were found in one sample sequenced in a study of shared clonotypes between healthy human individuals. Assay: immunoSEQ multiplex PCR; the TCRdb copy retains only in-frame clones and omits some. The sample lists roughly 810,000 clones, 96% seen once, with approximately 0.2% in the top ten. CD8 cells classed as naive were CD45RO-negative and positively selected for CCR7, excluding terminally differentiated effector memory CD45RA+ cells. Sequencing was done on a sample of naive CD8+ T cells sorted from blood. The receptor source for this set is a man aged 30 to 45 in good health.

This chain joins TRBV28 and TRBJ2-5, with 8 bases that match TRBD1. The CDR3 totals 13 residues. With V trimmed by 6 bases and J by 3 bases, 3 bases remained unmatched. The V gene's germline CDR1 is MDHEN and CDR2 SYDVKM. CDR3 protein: CASSGQGEETQYF. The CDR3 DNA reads TGTGCCAGCAGCGGACAGGGCGAAGAGACCCAGTACTTC.

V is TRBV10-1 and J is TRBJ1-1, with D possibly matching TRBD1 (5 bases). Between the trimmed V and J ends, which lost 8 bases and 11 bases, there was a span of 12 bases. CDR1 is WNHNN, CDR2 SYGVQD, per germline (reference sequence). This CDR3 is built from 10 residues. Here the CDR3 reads CASRGWGAFF. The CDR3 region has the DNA TGCGCCAGCCGCGGGTGGGGGGCTTTCTTT.

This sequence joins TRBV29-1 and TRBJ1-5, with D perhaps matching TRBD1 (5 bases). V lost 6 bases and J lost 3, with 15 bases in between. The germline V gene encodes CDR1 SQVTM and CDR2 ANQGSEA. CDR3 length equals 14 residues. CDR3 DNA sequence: TGCAGCGTCCGCGATGGGGGGTTCAATCAGCCCCAGCATTTT. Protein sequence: CSVRDGGFNQPQHF. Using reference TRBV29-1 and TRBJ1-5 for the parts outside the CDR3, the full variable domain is SAVISQKPSRDICQRGTSLTIQCQVDSQVTMMFWYRQQPGQSLTLIATANQGSEATYESGFVIDKFPISRPNLTFSTLTVSNMSPEDSSIYLCSVRDGGFNQPQHFGDGTRLSIL.

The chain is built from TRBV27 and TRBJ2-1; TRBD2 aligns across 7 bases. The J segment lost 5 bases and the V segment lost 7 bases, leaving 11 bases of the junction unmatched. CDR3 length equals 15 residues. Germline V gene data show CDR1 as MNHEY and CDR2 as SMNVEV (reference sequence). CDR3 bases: TGTGCCAGCACCCTTGGCTCTAGCGGCCACAATGAGCAGTTCTTC. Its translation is CASTLGSSGHNEQFF.